Each of the 16 T cell receptor beta chains below was sequenced from the same sample in a study of T cell responses to AZD1222 COVID-19 vaccine. Assay: immunoSEQ multiplex PCR; the TCRdb copy retains only in-frame clones and omits some. Counted here are roughly 120,000 clones, about 91% occurring once; the ten biggest clones make up 4.5% to 6%. The starting material was peripheral blood, obtained on day 0 of AZD1222 vaccination. Source of these receptors: an adult in good health.

The gene calls are TRBV19 and TRBJ1-1; D uncertain. CDR1 is LNHDA and CDR2 is SQIVND in the germline V gene (reference sequence). The CDR3 sequence is 11 residues long. Trimming pared 5 bases from V and 11 bases from J, leaving 12 bases between. The CDR3 is CASSLGMVAFF. CDR3 DNA: TGTGCCAGTAGTTTGGGGATGGTGGCTTTCTTT. Full variable domain (remainder filled in from reference TRBV19 and TRBJ1-1): DGGITQSPKYLFRKEGQNVTLSCEQNLNHDAMYWYRQDPGQGLRLIYYSQIVNDFQKGDIAEGYSVSREKKESFPLTVTSAQKNPTAFYLCASSLGMVAFFGQGTRLTVV.

Turning to this clone: An end of the junction does not agree with germline; a read error may underlie this. V usage is TRBV6-1 and J usage is TRBJ2-2; TRBD1 aligns across 7 bases. CDR3 size: 15 residues. Germline loops: CDR1 MNHNS, CDR2 SASEGT. The CDR3 loop reads CASREGDRHTGELFF. The CDR3 DNA reads as TGTGCCAGCAGGGAAGGGGACAGACACACCGGGGAGCTGTTTTTT.

The rearrangement joins TRBV5-1 to TRBJ2-7, with D possibly TRBD1 on 6 matching bases. Between the trimmed V and J ends, which lost 0 bases and 2 bases, there was a span of 12 bases. The CDR3 runs to 15 residues. Germline V lookup: CDR1 SGHRS, CDR2 YFSETQ. The CDR3 coding sequence is TGCGCCAGCAGCTTGGTGGCAGGACAGACCTACGAGCAGTACTTC. Translation gives CASSLVAGQTYEQYF.

The V gene is TRBV19, the J gene TRBJ2-7, with 7 bases fitting TRBD1. This CDR3 has 12 amino acids. Germline V gene sequence: CDR1 LNHDA, CDR2 SQIVND (reference sequence). V shed 6 bases, J shed 6 bases, and the junction held 5 bases outside the gene matches. The CDR3 sequence is CASRTTGLEQYF. DNA for the CDR3: TGTGCCAGTAGGACGACAGGGCTCGAGCAGTACTTC.

The rearrangement uses TRBV10-2 and TRBJ2-7; D might be TRBD1 or TRBD2, each matching 6 bases. From germline, CDR1 is WSHSY and CDR2 SAAADI. V was clipped by 2 bases and J by 5 bases, with 19 bases between them. CDR3 size: 16 residues. CDR3 in DNA: TGCGCCAGCAGTGAGGTCTTGAGGGGGGCTCACCACGAGCAGTACTTC. This gives the protein CASSEVLRGAHHEQYF.

This chain links TRBV23-1 with TRBJ1-3; no clear D gene. TRBV23-1 is reported as an ORF; its role is uncertain. The CDR3 consists of 15 residues. The V and J ends lost 8 bases and 1 base respectively, with 15 bases between them. DNA for the CDR3: TGCGCCAGCGGTCTAACCCGTTTATCTGGAAACACCATATATTTT. Protein product: CASGLTRLSGNTIYF.

This sequence joins TRBV9 and TRBJ2-7; D remains ambiguous. Trimming left V 0 bases short and J 1 base short, with 11 bases between. This CDR3 is built from 15 residues. Germline CDR1 and CDR2: SGDLS and YYNGEE. The CDR3 region has the DNA TGTGCCAGCAGCGTAGGGGTCAGGTCGTCCTACGAGCAGTACTTC. This translates into CASSVGVRSSYEQYF.

This sequence joins TRBV6-1 and TRBJ1-2; no definite D call. This CDR3 region has 14 residues. Trimming removed 1 base from V and 0 bases from J, with 6 bases in between. Per germline, CDR1 MNHNS and CDR2 SASEGT. The CDR3: CASSEVLANYGYTF. CDR3 nucleotide sequence: TGTGCCAGCAGTGAAGTCTTGGCTAACTATGGCTACACCTTC.

The chain employs TRBV29-1 and TRBJ1-5; maybe TRBD1 (6 bases). V lost 4 bases to trimming and J lost 4 bases, with 14 bases between them. CDR3 length: 14 residues. The germline CDR1 and CDR2 sequences are SQVTM and ANQGSEA. The CDR3 bases are TGCAGCGTTGCCCTCGGCAGGGGTAATCAGCCCCAGCATTTT. It encodes CSVALGRGNQPQHF.

CDR3 sequence reads: CAQGGGLAAYGYTF. In nucleotides, the CDR3 is TGTGCCCAGGGGGGAGGATTGGCCGCGTATGGCTACACCTTC. The chain joins TRBV19 to TRBJ1-2; 7 nucleotides match TRBD1. Losses at the gene ends were 11 bases for V and 5 bases for J; bases not matched to a gene: 14. CDR3 size: 14 residues. Germline V lookup: CDR1 LNHDA, CDR2 SQIVND (reference sequence).

This chain joins TRBV9 and TRBJ2-1; 7 bases are a match to TRBD1. V gave up 3 bases and J gave up 5 bases; unmatched junction bases: 5. Looked up from germline, CDR1 is SGDLS and CDR2 is YYNGEE. CDR3 length: 14 residues. The CDR3 DNA follows: TGTGCCAGCAGCGGGAGGACAGGACACAATGAGCAGTTCTTC. It translates to CASSGRTGHNEQFF.

The V call is TRBV5-1, the J call TRBJ2-5; D remains unclear. CDR1 SGHRS and CDR2 YFSETQ come from the germline V gene. CDR3 length: 14 residues. V dropped 4 bases and J dropped 0 bases, with 10 bases sitting between them. The CDR3 loop reads CASSPSIYQETQYF. The CDR3 nucleotides are TGCGCCAGCAGCCCAAGCATATACCAAGAGACCCAGTACTTC.

V usage is TRBV6-2 or TRBV6-3 and J usage is TRBJ2-5; D is undetermined. Germline V CDR1 and CDR2: MNHEY, SVGEGT. The CDR3 runs 12 residues. Trimming pared 6 bases from V and 7 bases from J, leaving 12 bases between. The CDR3 loop reads CASSDRSATQYF. CDR3 nucleotide sequence: TGTGCCAGCAGCGACCGTTCCGCGACCCAGTACTTC.

V is TRBV19 and J is TRBJ1-2; D unresolved. Trimming took 3 bases from V and 1 from J, leaving 9 bases between them. Per the germline V gene, CDR1 is LNHDA and CDR2 is SQIVND (reference sequence). There are 14 residues in the CDR3. CDR3 sequence (DNA): TGTGCCAGTAGTATTGGGAACAGTAACTATGGCTACACCTTC. Protein sequence: CASSIGNSNYGYTF.

The table lists this clone with a count of one. The sample contains more than one DNA sequence encoding this CDR3. The CDR3: CASSLQRGGQETQYF. The DNA of the CDR3 is TGTGCCAGCAGCTTACAGCGGGGGGGCCAAGAGACCCAGTACTTC. The chain is built from TRBV7-2 and TRBJ2-5; the match to TRBD2 covers 10 bases. The V gene end was trimmed by 2 bases and the J gene end by 1 base; junction bases not matched to a gene: 1. Germline V gene sequence: CDR1 SGHTA, CDR2 FQGNSA. The CDR3 extends over 15 amino acids.

This chain links TRBV29-1 with TRBJ1-5; weak D call: TRBD1 (6 bases). Germline loops: CDR1 SQVTM, CDR2 ANQGSEA. The CDR3 spans 13 residues. Trimming shortened V by 7 bases and J by 3 bases, and 13 bases separated the two germline ends. CDR3 sequence (DNA): TGCAGCGCGGACAGTGACCTCAATCAGCCCCAGCATTTT. It specifies CSADSDLNQPQHF.